Listed below are T cell receptor beta chains from one sample, sequenced in a study of identical twins. Each CDR3 protein is one row after TCRdb ran MiXCR on the 5' RACE reads. The data hold about 730,000 distinct CDR3 sequences, with 21% observed a single time. This sample also appeared in a second study, on T cells expressing NK-cell markers.

The sequencing sample was made of PBMCs. The receptors were gathered from a woman aged 18 to 35 in good health. The CDR3 runs from the conserved cysteine through the conserved F or W. Not all rows give a size; the values are once, few, many and, for expanded clones, a class.

CDR3 protein,V gene,J gene,clone size
CASRQARYEQYF,TRBV6-1,TRBJ2-7,few
CSVMGGVGEIYEQYF,TRBV29-1,TRBJ2-7,-
CSARSGTGLPGELFF,TRBV20-1,TRBJ2-2,-
CAWSVRLKRGTTNEKLFF,TRBV30,TRBJ1-4,-
CSARSVVNGSPEAFF,TRBV20-1,TRBJ1-1,once
CASSPGQGLFVEQFF,TRBV2,TRBJ2-1,few
CASSYPGTGANVLTF,TRBV6-5,TRBJ2-6,-
CSASGSVNTEAFF,TRBV20-1,TRBJ1-1,-
CASSTDSNEQYF,TRBV18,TRBJ2-7,-
CASSFRSTSTDTQYF,TRBV5-1,TRBJ2-3,few
CASSLDGSLDEQFF,TRBV7-8,TRBJ2-1,many
CAWSTDTGGNEQYF,TRBV30,TRBJ2-7,few
CASSLRDRLFGGYTF,TRBV12-3/TRBV12-4,TRBJ1-2,-
CASSLVGDLETQYF,TRBV27,TRBJ2-5,-
CSAQGQGLSYEQYF,TRBV20-1,TRBJ2-7,-
CASSALQEYGGYTF,TRBV27,TRBJ1-2,-
CASSLLPPTASTYNEQFF,TRBV7-3,TRBJ2-1,many
CASSPTGLAGETQYF,TRBV7-9,TRBJ2-5,many
CATSDQGGPDTQYF,TRBV24-1,TRBJ2-3,-
CASSAPMGLPTANEQFF,TRBV14,TRBJ2-1,once
CARNGRDKNIQYF,TRBV5-8,TRBJ2-4,few
CASSPLRITPQHF,TRBV19,TRBJ1-5,-
CASGPTFYNEQFF,TRBV27,TRBJ2-1,few
CSARRAGELFYEQYF,TRBV20-1,TRBJ2-7,-
CASSKAHEQFF,TRBV5-1,TRBJ2-1,-
CASSQDPQGGNTEAFF,TRBV4-2,TRBJ1-1,few
CASQFLAGGTYEQYF,TRBV10-2,TRBJ2-7,few
CSARDFSYTDTQYF,TRBV20-1,TRBJ2-3,few
CASSRTYEQFF,TRBV6-2/TRBV6-3,TRBJ2-1,few
CASSPHRGRGSYEQYF,TRBV12-3/TRBV12-4,TRBJ2-7,few
CASSASSGAGYGYTF,TRBV12-3/TRBV12-4,TRBJ1-2,-
CSARDGLAQYEQYF,TRBV20-1,TRBJ2-7,few
CASSRLGTYEQYF,TRBV12-3/TRBV12-4,TRBJ2-7,-
CASSQDPRPGRYNEQFF,TRBV4-2,TRBJ2-1,-
CASSWGQGALGTF,TRBV5-5,TRBJ1-2,few
CASSLYGRGSRVNEQFF,TRBV28,TRBJ2-1,-
CASSPYEGELFF,TRBV5-5,TRBJ2-2,-
CASSSAGTSGRNEQFF,TRBV7-2,TRBJ2-1,many
CSVPIRETSTGELFF,TRBV29-1,TRBJ2-2,few
CSAYPGLMQDTQYF,TRBV20-1,TRBJ2-3,-
CASSLRAGGSYEQYF,TRBV5-1,TRBJ2-7,many
CSATQSTGFTDTQYF,TRBV20-1,TRBJ2-3,-
CSARDKGSQYF,TRBV20-1,TRBJ2-3,-
CASSVELLPTDTQYF,TRBV9,TRBJ2-3,few
CASSDTYEQYF,TRBV5-1,TRBJ2-7,many
CAASSFADNEQFF,TRBV10-3,TRBJ2-1,-
CSALTGEETQYF,TRBV29-1,TRBJ2-5,many
CSARDHRGIVREQYF,TRBV20-1,TRBJ2-7,many
CASSYRDDRALKRGYTF,TRBV12-3/TRBV12-4,TRBJ1-2,-
CASSVRFGGYEETQYF,TRBV9,TRBJ2-5,many
CASSKGLAGAETQYF,TRBV12-3/TRBV12-4,TRBJ2-5,-
CSVGRTRPYNEQFF,TRBV29-1,TRBJ2-1,few
CASSSYTGADTEAFF,TRBV5-1,TRBJ1-1,many
CASSPGPQAETQYF,TRBV5-5,TRBJ2-5,-
CASSNSGSVYEQYF,TRBV12-3/TRBV12-4,TRBJ2-7,-
CASRSRQEGEKLFF,TRBV5-4,TRBJ1-4,-
CASSPRQGAEETQYF,TRBV7-2,TRBJ2-5,many
CASSFWQDTGELFF,TRBV7-9,TRBJ2-2,few
CSGRGFREQFF,TRBV29-1,TRBJ2-1,-
CASGGSSPLHF,TRBV2,TRBJ1-6,many